Listed here are 27 T cell receptor beta chains from one sample, sequenced in a study of blood T cell repertoires in COVID-19 (dated by TCRdb to 2020 to 2021). The method behind the library was the immunoSEQ multiplex PCR assay. The table comes from immuneACCESS by way of TCRdb, which keeps in-frame sequences with V and J called. Part of the clones is missing from these tables; in studies checked, under half for an unresolved V gene and the rest for unknown reasons. In all, the sample holds 250,000 to 350,000 clones, and over 75% of those were seen once. Of the sample, less than 9.5% falls within the top ten clones. Specimen: peripheral blood. Source of these receptors: a woman in her forties or fifties who had recovered from COVID-19.

The genes are TRBV5-1 and TRBJ2-7; the D gene is possibly TRBD1 (5 bases). The CDR3 consists of 16 residues. Germline-derived CDR1 and CDR2 are SGHRS and YFSETQ. Trimming removed 0 bases from V and 3 bases from J, with 16 bases in between. The CDR3 DNA is TGCGCCAGCAGCTTGGCCCTCAGACAGACCTTCTACGAGCAGTACTTC. Translating it yields CASSLALRQTFYEQYF. Drawing the rest from reference TRBV5-1 and TRBJ2-7, the complete variable domain is KAGVTQTPRYLIKTRGQQVTLSCSPISGHRSVSWYQQTPGQGLQFLFEYFSETQRNKGNFPGRFSGRQFSNSRSEMNVSTLELGDSALYLCASSLALRQTFYEQYFGPGTRLTVT.

The V gene is TRBV5-1, the J gene TRBJ2-2, with TRBD2 matching over 7 bases. Germline trimming cut 4 bases from V and 6 bases from J; bases unmatched to any gene: 9. The V gene's germline CDR1 is SGHRS and CDR2 YFSETQ. The CDR3 extends over 15 amino acids. CDR3 nucleotides: TGCGCCAGCAGCGGGGGACTAACCGGGGCCGGGGAGCTGTTTTTT. Translating gives CASSGGLTGAGELFF.

J is TRBJ1-1 and V is TRBV29-1, with 10 bases fitting TRBD1. Germline lookup yields CDR1 SQVTM and CDR2 ANQGSEA. There are 14 residues in the CDR3. Germline trimming cut 5 bases from V and 4 bases from J; bases unmatched to any gene: 7. The CDR3 protein is CSVWRQGAPTEAFF. CDR3 bases: TGCAGCGTTTGGAGACAGGGGGCGCCCACTGAAGCTTTCTTT.

This clone appeared many times. This sequence joins TRBV30 and TRBJ1-2; D is uncertain. The V and J ends lost 4 bases and 4 bases respectively, with 13 bases between them. The CDR3 is 13 residues long. CDR1 and CDR2 (germline): GTSNPN, SVGIG (reference sequence). CDR3 residues: CAWTEVYSYGYTF. The CDR3 nucleotides are TGTGCCTGGACAGAGGTTTATAGCTATGGCTACACCTTC.

This chain links TRBV4-3 with TRBJ1-4; possibly TRBD1 for D (6 bases). This CDR3 has 16 residues. Trimming left V 3 bases short and J 4 bases short, with 15 bases between. Germline lookup yields CDR1 LGHNA and CDR2 YSLEER. The CDR3: CASSHTATGFNEKLFF. CDR3 coding DNA: TGCGCCAGCAGCCACACGGCGACAGGCTTTAATGAAAAACTGTTTTTT.

The chain carries TRBV5-6 and TRBJ2-1; 9 nucleotides match TRBD1. The CDR3 extends over 12 amino acids. Germline lookup yields CDR1 SGHDT and CDR2 YYEEEE. Trimming cost V 7 bases and J 7 bases; bases outside gene matches: 3. The CDR3 nucleotides read TGTGCCAGCGGACAGGGGAGTAATGAGCAGTTCTTC. It specifies CASGQGSNEQFF.

The chain combines TRBV29-1 with TRBJ2-5; 11 nucleotides agree with TRBD2. Germline V gene data show CDR1 as SQVTM and CDR2 as ANQGSEA. V lost 6 bases, J lost 4 bases, and 7 bases stayed unmatched. This CDR3 comprises 14 residues. The CDR3 bases are TGCAGCGTCACTAGCGGGAGTTCAGTAGAGACCCAGTACTTC. It encodes CSVTSGSSVETQYF.

This chain joins TRBV19 and TRBJ1-1, with D tentatively TRBD1 (6 bases). V shed 6 bases and J shed 1 base, with 12 bases lying between them. Germline V gives CDR1 LNHDA, CDR2 SQIVND (reference sequence). This CDR3 region has 14 residues. CDR3 sequence: CASRTTGPNTEAFF. CDR3 bases: TGTGCCAGTAGAACGACAGGACCGAACACTGAAGCTTTCTTT.

This clone was observed a few times. V and J are TRBV5-6 and TRBJ1-1, with D maybe TRBD1 (5 bases). V lost 5 bases and J lost 7, with 15 bases in between. CDR1 SGHDT and CDR2 YYEEEE come from the germline V gene. The CDR3 runs to 13 residues. CDR3 DNA sequence: TGTGCCAGCAGGGTCGGGACTTACAGTGAAGCTTTCTTT. The encoded protein is CASRVGTYSEAFF.

This clone has a handful of counts. The chain has TRBV7-9 and TRBJ2-1; D possibly corresponds to TRBD2 (6 bases). This CDR3 comprises 18 residues. Germline CDR1 reads SEHNR; CDR2 reads FQNEAQ (reference sequence). V dropped 1 base and J dropped 0 bases, with 16 bases sitting between them. In DNA form, the CDR3 reads TGTGCCAGCAGCTTAGGTACTAGCTCCTCGAGCTCCTACAATGAGCAGTTCTTC. It is translated as CASSLGTSSSSSYNEQFF.

The chain joins TRBV6-5 to TRBJ2-7; weak D call: TRBD1 (5 bases). Trimming stripped 8 bases from V and 3 bases from J, with 14 bases between. Germline-derived CDR1 and CDR2 are MNHEY and SVGAGI. This CDR3 has 13 amino acids. This CDR3 is CASQDSLFYEQYF. The CDR3 DNA reads TGTGCCAGCCAAGACAGTTTATTCTACGAGCAGTACTTC.

This rearrangement joins TRBV7-2 to TRBJ2-3; maybe TRBD1 (5 bases). The CDR3 extends over 16 amino acids. With 5 bases removed from V and 2 bases from J, the gap between germline ends came to 17 bases. Germline CDR1 SGHTA, CDR2 FQGNSA. The CDR3: CASSPRVQANTDTQYF. The CDR3 DNA follows: TGTGCCAGCAGCCCCCGGGTACAGGCGAACACAGATACGCAGTATTTT.

This chain uses TRBV2 with TRBJ2-7; D may be TRBD2 (6 bases). The germline V and J ends were trimmed by 3 bases and 0 bases, with 9 bases remaining between them. The germline gives CDR1 SNHLY, CDR2 FYNNEI. This CDR3 contains 14 residues. The CDR3 loop is CASSDRGSSYEQYF. The CDR3 DNA reads TGTGCCAGCAGTGATCGGGGGAGCTCCTACGAGCAGTACTTC.

The rearrangement links TRBV10-1 to TRBJ1-6; D perhaps matches TRBD1 (6 bases). The germline V gene has CDR1 WNHNN and CDR2 SYGVQD (reference sequence). The CDR3 covers 15 residues. Trimming cost V 7 bases and J 5 bases, with 15 bases left between them. The CDR3 loop is CASTRTEGDNSPLHF. CDR3 nucleotides: TGCGCCAGCACCAGGACAGAGGGAGATAATTCACCCCTCCACTTT.

This clone was detected once. V gene TRBV29-1 combines with J gene TRBJ2-5, with 8 bases matching TRBD2. V shed 0 bases and J 5 bases; nucleotides not matched to a gene: 11. In germline, CDR1 is SQVTM, CDR2 ANQGSEA. This CDR3 spans 16 amino acids. The CDR3 protein is CSVEDPWTSSGETQYF. The CDR3 DNA is TGCAGCGTTGAAGATCCCTGGACTAGCTCCGGGGAGACCCAGTACTTC.

The CDR3 protein is CASSQEEKGWKFF. The CDR3 DNA reads as TGTGCCAGCAGCCAAGAAGAGAAGGGGTGGAAGTTCTTC. This sequence joins TRBV3-1 (or the pseudogene TRBV3-2) and TRBJ2-1, with D perhaps matching TRBD1 (5 bases). CDR1 is LGHDT, CDR2 YNNKEL, per germline (reference sequence). The CDR3 runs to 13 residues. The V end lost 0 bases, the J end lost 14 bases, and 14 bases lay between the germline ends.

V gene TRBV6-5 combines with J gene TRBJ2-2; D is possibly TRBD1 (6 bases). The CDR3 is 15 residues long. Germline CDR1 reads MNHEY; CDR2 reads SVGAGI. V gave up 4 bases and J gave up 2 bases, with 11 bases separating them. The CDR3 bases are TGTGCCAGCAGTTTTAGGACAGTCAACACCGGGGAGCTGTTTTTT. Its translation: CASSFRTVNTGELFF.

V gene TRBV7-2 combines with J gene TRBJ2-2; weak D call: TRBD2 (6 bases). The germline V gene has CDR1 SGHTA and CDR2 FQGNSA. Trimming pared 3 bases from V and 1 base from J, leaving 6 bases between. The CDR3 is made up of 14 amino acids. CDR3 DNA: TGTGCCAGCAGCTTTAGCGGGAACACCGGGGAGCTGTTTTTT. This translates into CASSFSGNTGELFF. The variable domain in full, completed from reference TRBV7-2 and TRBJ2-2, reads GAGVSQSPSNKVTEKGKDVELRCDPISGHTALYWYRQSLGQGLEFLIYFQGNSAPDKSGLPSDRFSAERTGGSVSTLTIQRTQQEDSAVYLCASSFSGNTGELFFGEGSRLTVL.

The chain has TRBV28 and TRBJ2-5, with a possible D match to TRBD2 (5 bases). This CDR3 has 15 residues. V gave up 3 bases and J gave up 2 bases, with 13 bases separating them. Germline CDR1 is MDHEN and CDR2 is SYDVKM. CDR3 loop: CASSLRASNQETQYF. The CDR3 DNA reads as TGTGCCAGCAGTTTGAGGGCTAGCAATCAAGAGACCCAGTACTTC.

The rearrangement links TRBV10-3 to TRBJ2-5, with D possibly being TRBD1 (5 bases). Trimming stripped 6 bases from V and 2 bases from J, with 10 bases between. CDR1 and CDR2 from the germline V gene are ENHRY and SYGVKD. CDR3 length: 13 residues. The CDR3 is CAIRRDRQETQYF. CDR3 bases: TGTGCCATCAGACGCGACAGACAAGAGACCCAGTACTTC.

This clone was picked up one time. The V gene is TRBV9, the J gene TRBJ1-2, with D perhaps TRBD1 (5 bases). Germline V CDR1 and CDR2: SGDLS, YYNGEE. The CDR3 has 15 amino acids. Deletions cut 3 bases from V and 4 bases from J, with 16 bases between. In nucleotides, the CDR3 is TGTGCCAGCAGCGGAGCCCCGGGACTGTTCTATGGCTACACCTTC. The encoded protein is CASSGAPGLFYGYTF.

V is TRBV28 and J is TRBJ2-5; tentatively, D is TRBD1 (5 bases). The CDR3 totals 20 residues. The germline gives CDR1 MDHEN, CDR2 SYDVKM. The ends were cut back, 2 bases at V and 0 bases at J, with 25 bases in the middle. This CDR3 is CASSLSYFRAGPLHQETQYF. CDR3 coding DNA: TGTGCCAGCAGTTTAAGTTACTTCCGCGCAGGGCCACTTCACCAAGAGACCCAGTACTTC.

The chain is built from TRBV5-4 and TRBJ2-3, with 10 bases that match TRBD2. The germline V gene encodes CDR1 SGHNT and CDR2 YYREEE (reference sequence). The CDR3 loop spans 15 amino acids. V shed 4 bases and J 2 bases; nucleotides not matched to a gene: 4. In DNA, the CDR3 is TGTGCCAGCAGCATTGGACTAGCGGTCACAGATACGCAGTATTTT. The encoded protein is CASSIGLAVTDTQYF.

The J gene is TRBJ2-3, the V gene TRBV5-6; unclear D gene. CDR3 length: 14 amino acids. CDR1 is SGHDT and CDR2 is YYEEEE in the germline V gene. The V end was cut by 4 bases, the J end by 1 base, with 10 bases between. Here the CDR3 reads CASSPQVGTDTQYF. CDR3 sequence (DNA): TGTGCCAGCAGCCCTCAGGTTGGCACAGATACGCAGTATTTT.

The chain combines TRBV5-1 with TRBJ2-5; TRBD1 matches 9 bases. The CDR3 has 14 residues. Germline CDR1 and CDR2: SGHRS and YFSETQ. Trimming at V came to 4 bases and at J to 2 bases, leaving 3 bases not matched to a gene. CDR3 region: CASSVDRGQETQYF. CDR3 nucleotides: TGCGCCAGCAGCGTGGACAGGGGTCAAGAGACCCAGTACTTC.

The gene calls are TRBV10-3 and TRBJ2-1; the match to TRBD2 covers 12 bases. Germline assignment: CDR1 ENHRY and CDR2 SYGVKD. The CDR3 runs 14 residues. Trimming at V came to 4 bases and at J to 10 bases, leaving 5 bases not matched to a gene. This chain's CDR3 is CAISGTSGEGEQFF. CDR3 in DNA: TGTGCCATCAGTGGGACTAGCGGGGAGGGCGAGCAGTTCTTC.

This clone was counted only a few times. CDR3 region: CASSLSRSLTGELFF. CDR3 bases: TGTGCCAGCAGTTTATCCAGGTCTCTGACCGGGGAGCTGTTTTTT. V and J are TRBV27 and TRBJ2-2; D ambiguous. This CDR3 comprises 15 residues. Germline lookup yields CDR1 MNHEY and CDR2 SMNVEV (reference sequence). The V end lost 0 bases, the J end lost 5 bases, and 10 bases lay between the germline ends.